The sequence of this T cell receptor (beta chain) was determined in a study of T cells after yellow fever vaccination. Findings of the study overall: Repertoires obtained by FACS sorting could include abundant clonotypes that entered as contaminants from the bulk population. It was a weaker secondary response, yet one that peaked faster, at day 5 versus 15. Most primary-vaccination clones reappeared after the booster (just under 98% CD4, about 88% CD8).

There are a few counts of this clonotype. Antigen: not known. Synthesis of TCR cDNA relied on 5'RACE template switching, which attached a universal primer site and UMIs. One entry per CDR3 protein, called by TCRdb with MiXCR from the 5' RACE reads. Among a few hundred thousand distinct CDR3 sequences listed, roughly 8.6% were seen once. V dropped 6 bases and J dropped 7; count of bases not matched to a gene: 14. Germline CDR1 reads DFQATT; CDR2 reads SNEGSKA (reference sequence). This CDR3 spans 16 amino acids. This receptor was taken from a man aged 18 to 30 who received the YFV17D yellow fever vaccine. The sequences come from PBMCs, collected approximately 40 days after the first yellow fever vaccination. The chain joins TRBV20-1 to TRBJ2-5, with 13 bases identical to TRBD2. CDR3 in amino acids: CSAGPPGTSGDGTQYF. The DNA of the CDR3 is TGCAGTGCGGGGCCGCCCGGGACTAGCGGGGATGGGACCCAGTACTTC.